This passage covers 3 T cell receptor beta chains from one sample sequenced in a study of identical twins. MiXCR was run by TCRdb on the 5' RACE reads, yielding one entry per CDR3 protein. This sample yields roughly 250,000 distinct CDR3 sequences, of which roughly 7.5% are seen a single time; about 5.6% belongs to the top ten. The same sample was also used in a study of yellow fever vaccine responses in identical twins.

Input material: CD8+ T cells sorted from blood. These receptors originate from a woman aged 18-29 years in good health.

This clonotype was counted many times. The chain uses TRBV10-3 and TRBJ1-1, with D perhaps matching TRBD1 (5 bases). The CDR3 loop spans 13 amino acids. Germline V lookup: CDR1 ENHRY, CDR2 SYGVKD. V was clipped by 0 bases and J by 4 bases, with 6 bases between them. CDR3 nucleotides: TGTGCCATCAGTGAGTCGGGGACCACTGAAGCTTTCTTT. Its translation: CAISESGTTEAFF.

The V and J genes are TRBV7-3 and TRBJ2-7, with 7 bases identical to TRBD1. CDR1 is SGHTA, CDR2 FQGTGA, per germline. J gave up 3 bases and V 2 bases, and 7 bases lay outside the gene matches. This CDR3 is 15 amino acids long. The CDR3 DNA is TGTGCCAGCAGCTTAGAGGGGGCCCCCCACTACGAGCAGTACTTC. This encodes CASSLEGAPHYEQYF.

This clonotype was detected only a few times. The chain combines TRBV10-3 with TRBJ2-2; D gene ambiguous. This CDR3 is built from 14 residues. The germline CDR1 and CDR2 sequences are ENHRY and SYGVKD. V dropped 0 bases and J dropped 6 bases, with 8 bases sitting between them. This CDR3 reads CAISESGAPGELFF. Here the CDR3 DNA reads TGTGCCATCAGTGAGTCGGGTGCGCCCGGGGAGCTGTTTTTT.